The 5 T cell receptor beta chains reported below all come from one sample, sequenced in a study of type 1 and type 2 diabetes patients. PCR was run on genomic DNA. Multiplex PCR with 30 forward and 13 reverse primers amplified the TCR beta CDR3. TCRdb processed the multiplex PCR reads anew with MiXCR; each CDR3 protein has one entry. The data show around 300,000 distinct CDR3 sequences, more than 40% seen once. Input material: peripheral blood mononuclear cells (PBMCs). The receptors derive from a man between 18 and 29 years old with type 2 diabetes.

The J gene is TRBJ2-7, the V gene TRBV24-1; TRBD2 is a possible D gene (5 bases). The CDR3 consists of 13 residues. V was pared by 8 bases and J by 0 bases, with 10 bases between. CDR1 KGHDR and CDR2 SFDVKD come from the germline V gene. CDR3 in amino acids: CATTPGISYEQYF. DNA for the CDR3: TGTGCCACCACCCCCGGGATCTCCTACGAGCAGTACTTC.

This clonotype has a single count. The chain is built from TRBV4-1 and TRBJ2-1; tentative D call: TRBD2 (5 bases). V was shortened by 5 bases and J by 8 bases, with 13 bases between the two germline ends. This CDR3 is built from 13 residues. Looked up from germline, CDR1 is MGHRA and CDR2 is YSYEKL. The CDR3 loop reads CASSEHPGDEQFF. CDR3 coding DNA: TGCGCCAGCAGCGAACACCCCGGGGATGAGCAGTTCTTC.

In this sample, this clonotype turned up a few times. V and J are TRBV7-3 and TRBJ2-5; 7 bases match TRBD1. Per the germline V gene, CDR1 is SGHTA and CDR2 is FQGTGA. The J segment lost 2 bases and the V segment lost 2 bases, leaving 14 bases of the junction unmatched. The CDR3 contains 18 residues. CDR3 sequence reads: CASSLETGRPPIQETQYF. The CDR3 DNA sequence: TGTGCCAGCAGCTTAGAGACAGGGCGCCCCCCTATTCAAGAGACCCAGTACTTC.

This clonotype was found a few times. The J gene is TRBJ2-7, the V gene TRBV10-2, with 12 bases identical to TRBD1. This CDR3 is 15 amino acids long. Unmatched junction bases numbered 8, after V lost 7 bases and J lost 4 bases. Germline V gene lookup returns CDR1 WSHSY and CDR2 SAAADI. The CDR3: CASTEGTGGSYEQYF. In DNA form, the CDR3 reads TGCGCCAGCACCGAGGGGACAGGGGGCTCGTACGAGCAGTACTTC.

This chain links TRBV5-1 with TRBJ1-1, with a weak D call TRBD1 (5 bases). The CDR3 extends over 14 amino acids. Germline CDR1 reads SGHRS; CDR2 reads YFSETQ. V dropped 4 bases and J dropped 2 bases, with 12 bases sitting between them. The CDR3 loop reads CASSTGTDNTEAFF. The CDR3 coding sequence is TGCGCCAGCAGCACCGGGACGGACAACACTGAAGCTTTCTTT.